The T cell receptor (beta chain) under discussion was sequenced for a study of blood T cell repertoires in COVID-19. Sequencing was performed with immunoSEQ multiplex PCR; in TCRdb, only in-frame clones are kept and a portion is missing. Counted here are roughly 100,000 clones, over 75% occurring once; the ten biggest clones make up over 4.5%. The sample consisted of peripheral blood. This clonotype was obtained from a man aged 45-60 years with acute or convalescent COVID-19.

The CDR3 loop is CASRLSGNRASDTQYF. Written as DNA, the CDR3 is TGTGCCAGCAGACTTAGCGGGAATCGGGCCTCAGATACGCAGTATTTT. The rearrangement joins TRBV27 to TRBJ2-3; 8 bases match TRBD2. The CDR3 consists of 16 residues. Germline V gives CDR1 MNHEY, CDR2 SMNVEV (reference sequence). With 6 bases clipped from V and 4 bases from J, the junction kept 12 bases outside the gene matches.